This T cell receptor beta chain emerged from a study of T cell responses to AZD1222 COVID-19 vaccine. Profiled with immunoSEQ multiplex PCR; TCRdb holds only in-frame clones, not every one. The sample carries tens of thousands of clones, less than 95% recorded once. The sequence derives from an adult who received the AZD1222 COVID-19 vaccine. Sequencing was performed on peripheral blood, taken 28 days after the second AZD1222 dose.

Here the CDR3 reads CASSPLDNSSGNTIYF. The CDR3 DNA follows: TGTGCCAGCTCACCACTAGACAATAGCTCTGGAAACACCATATATTTT. The chain carries TRBV18 and TRBJ1-3, with D unclear. CDR1 is KGHSH and CDR2 is LQKENI in the germline V gene. Trimming removed 1 base from V and 0 bases from J, with 10 bases in between. CDR3 length: 16 amino acids.